This T cell receptor beta chain was captured by sequencing in a study of identical twins. TCRdb recomputed calls from the 5' RACE reads with MiXCR, one row per CDR3 protein. The data show around 570,000 distinct CDR3 sequences, more than 9% seen once. This clonotype occurred a few times. These same records also appear under a second study, on yellow fever vaccine responses in identical twins.

This TCR derives from a young woman in good health. Source material: PBMCs.

Here the CDR3 DNA reads TGTGCCAGCAGCCTCCAACCGGGACTAGCGGGATTCAAAGAGACCCAGTACTTC. This sequence encodes CASSLQPGLAGFKETQYF. The V call is TRBV14, the J call TRBJ2-5; TRBD2 matches 13 bases. The germline V gene has CDR1 SGHDN and CDR2 FVKESK. There are 18 residues in the CDR3. V lost 4 bases to trimming and J lost 3 bases; unmatched junction nucleotides: 11.